The T cell receptor (beta chain) described here comes from a study of molecular identifiers for immune sequencing clone quantification. About this clonotype: This may arise from a read error, as a much more abundant clone is one base away.

TCRdb re-called the PCR reads through MiXCR, storing one row per CDR3 protein. This sample has 79,000 or so distinct CDR3 sequences, with approximately 25% found just once. The CDR3 extends over 13 amino acids. Looked up from germline, CDR1 is DFQATT and CDR2 is SNEGSKA (reference sequence). The V and J ends lost 2 bases and 4 bases, in that order; junction bases with no gene match: 3. The receptor comes from a human donor in good health. Some libraries in this study had Jurkat cell RNA spiked in. V and J are TRBV20-1 and TRBJ2-3, with 7 nucleotides matching TRBD2. Sequenced material: naive CD8+ T cells from blood, with Jurkat cell RNA spiked in. The subset denotes: FACS-sorted CD8+CD4-CCR7+CD45RA+ naive T cells. CDR3 amino acids: CSARPAGPDTQYF. The DNA of the CDR3 is TGCAGTGCTAGACCAGCGGGGCCAGATACGCAGTATTTT.